Sequencing of this T cell receptor beta chain was carried out in a study of breast tumors, draining lymph nodes, adjacent tissues. Study results and caveats: That most tumor T cells come from lymph nodes remained unproven. Tumor repertoires ranked between lymph nodes and nontumor tissue in diversity, with V and J gene preferences. Data fit most tumor T cells coming from lymph node, expanding in tumor.

In its sample, this clonotype ranks as medium-sized. Its antigen is currently unknown. From the multiplex PCR reads, TCRdb called clonotypes with MiXCR, one entry per CDR3 protein. Of tens of thousands of distinct CDR3 sequences listed, about 60% are singletons. CDR1 DFQATT and CDR2 SNEGSKA come from the germline V gene (reference sequence). The CDR3 length is 15 residues. The sequence was collected from a female donor with breast cancer. Some clones in this sample may be carry-over from other donors' samples. The V and J genes are TRBV20-1 and TRBJ2-3, with 7 bases identical to TRBD2. Specimen: breast tumor tissue. The CDR3 DNA follows: TGCAGCGTAGACGGCGGGAGATACGGCACAGATACGCAGTATTTT. Translation gives CSVDGGRYGTDTQYF.